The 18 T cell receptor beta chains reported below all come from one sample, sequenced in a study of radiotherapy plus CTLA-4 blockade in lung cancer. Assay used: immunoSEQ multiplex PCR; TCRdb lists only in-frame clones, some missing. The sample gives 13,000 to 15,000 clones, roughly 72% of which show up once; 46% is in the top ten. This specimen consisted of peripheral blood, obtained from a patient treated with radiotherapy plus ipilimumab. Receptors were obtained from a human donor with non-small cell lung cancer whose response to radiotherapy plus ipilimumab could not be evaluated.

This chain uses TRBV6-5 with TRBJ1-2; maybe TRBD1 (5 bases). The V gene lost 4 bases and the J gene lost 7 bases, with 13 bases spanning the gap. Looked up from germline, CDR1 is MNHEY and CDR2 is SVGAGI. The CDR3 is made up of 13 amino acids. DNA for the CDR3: TGTGCCAGCAGTTCTTGGGGCGGGGGTGGCTACACCTTC. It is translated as CASSSWGGGGYTF.

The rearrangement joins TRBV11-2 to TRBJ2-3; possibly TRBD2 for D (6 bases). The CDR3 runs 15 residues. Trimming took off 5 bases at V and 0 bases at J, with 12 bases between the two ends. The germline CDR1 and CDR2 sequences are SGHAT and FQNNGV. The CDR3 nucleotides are TGTGCCAGCAGCGACCTGGGAGGCAGCACAGATACGCAGTATTTT. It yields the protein CASSDLGGSTDTQYF.

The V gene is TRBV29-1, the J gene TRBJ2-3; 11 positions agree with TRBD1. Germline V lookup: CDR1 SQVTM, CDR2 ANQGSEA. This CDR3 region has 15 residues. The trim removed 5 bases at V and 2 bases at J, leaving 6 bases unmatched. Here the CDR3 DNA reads TGCAGCGTTACCGGGACAGGGGGTTACACAGATACGCAGTATTTT. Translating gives CSVTGTGGYTDTQYF.

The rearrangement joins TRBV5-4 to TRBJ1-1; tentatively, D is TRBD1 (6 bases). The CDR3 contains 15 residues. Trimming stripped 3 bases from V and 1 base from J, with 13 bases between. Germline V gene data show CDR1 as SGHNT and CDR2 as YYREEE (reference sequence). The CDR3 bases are TGTGCCAGCAGCTGGGGTTGGGGGCCGAACACTGAAGCTTTCTTT. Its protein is CASSWGWGPNTEAFF. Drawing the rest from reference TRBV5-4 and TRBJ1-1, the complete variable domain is ETGVTQSPTHLIKTRGQQVTLRCSSQSGHNTVSWYQQALGQGPQFIFQYYREEENGRGNFPPRFSGLQFPNYSSELNVNALELDDSALYLCASSWGWGPNTEAFFGQGTRLTVV.

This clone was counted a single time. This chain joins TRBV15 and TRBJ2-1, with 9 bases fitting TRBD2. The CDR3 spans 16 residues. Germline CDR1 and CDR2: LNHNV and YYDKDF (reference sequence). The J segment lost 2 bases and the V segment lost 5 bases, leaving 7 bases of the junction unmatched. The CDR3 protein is CATSGTVAGAYNEQFF. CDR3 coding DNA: TGTGCCACCAGCGGGACTGTAGCGGGGGCCTACAATGAGCAGTTCTTC.

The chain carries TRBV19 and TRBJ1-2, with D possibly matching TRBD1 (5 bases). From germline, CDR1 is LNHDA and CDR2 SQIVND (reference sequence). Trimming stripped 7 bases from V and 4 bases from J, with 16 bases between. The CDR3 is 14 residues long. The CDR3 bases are TGTGCCAGTAAGAGATGGGGGGAACTCTATGGCTACACCTTC. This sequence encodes CASKRWGELYGYTF.

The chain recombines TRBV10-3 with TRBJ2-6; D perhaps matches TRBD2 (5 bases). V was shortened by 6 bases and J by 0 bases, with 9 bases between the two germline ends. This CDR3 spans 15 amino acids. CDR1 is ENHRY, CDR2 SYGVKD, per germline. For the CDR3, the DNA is TGTGCCATCAGGGGAGTTTCCTCTGGGGCCAACGTCCTGACTTTC. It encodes CAIRGVSSGANVLTF.

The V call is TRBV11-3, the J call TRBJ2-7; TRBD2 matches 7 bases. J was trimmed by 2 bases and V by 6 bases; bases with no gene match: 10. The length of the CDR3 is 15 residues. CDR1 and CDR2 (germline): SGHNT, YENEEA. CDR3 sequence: CASRGLYGSTYEQYV. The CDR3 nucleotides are TGTGCCAGCAGGGGACTATATGGGTCCACCTACGAGCAGTACGTC.

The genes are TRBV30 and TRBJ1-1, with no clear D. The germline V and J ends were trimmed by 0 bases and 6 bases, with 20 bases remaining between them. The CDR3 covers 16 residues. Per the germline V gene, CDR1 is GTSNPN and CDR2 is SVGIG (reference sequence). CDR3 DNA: TGTGCCTGGAGTGTACTAGGAAGACCAAGGGAGGCTGAAGCTTTCTTT. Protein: CAWSVLGRPREAEAFF.

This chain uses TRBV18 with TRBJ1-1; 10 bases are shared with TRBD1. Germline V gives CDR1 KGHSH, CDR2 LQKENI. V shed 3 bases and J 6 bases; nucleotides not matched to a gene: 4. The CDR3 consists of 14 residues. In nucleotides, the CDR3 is TGTGCCAGCTCACCCCTCGGACAGGGGGCTGAAGCTTTCTTT. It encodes CASSPLGQGAEAFF.

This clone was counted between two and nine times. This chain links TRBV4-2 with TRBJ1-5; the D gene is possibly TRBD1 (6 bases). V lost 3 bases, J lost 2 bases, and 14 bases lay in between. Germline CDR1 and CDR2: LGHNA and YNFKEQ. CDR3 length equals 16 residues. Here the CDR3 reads CASSHIGGSGNQPQHF. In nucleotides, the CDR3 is TGTGCCAGCAGCCATATTGGGGGCTCAGGCAATCAGCCCCAGCATTTT.

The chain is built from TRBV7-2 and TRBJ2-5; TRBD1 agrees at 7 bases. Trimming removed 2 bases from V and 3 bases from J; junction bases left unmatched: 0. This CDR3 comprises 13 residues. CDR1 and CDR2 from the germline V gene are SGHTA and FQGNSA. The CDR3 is CASSLTGEETQYF. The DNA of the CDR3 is TGTGCCAGCAGCTTAACAGGGGAAGAGACCCAGTACTTC. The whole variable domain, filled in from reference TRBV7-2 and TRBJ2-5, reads GAGVSQSPSNKVTEKGKDVELRCDPISGHTALYWYRQSLGQGLEFLIYFQGNSAPDKSGLPSDRFSAERTGGSVSTLTIQRTQQEDSAVYLCASSLTGEETQYFGPGTRLLVL.

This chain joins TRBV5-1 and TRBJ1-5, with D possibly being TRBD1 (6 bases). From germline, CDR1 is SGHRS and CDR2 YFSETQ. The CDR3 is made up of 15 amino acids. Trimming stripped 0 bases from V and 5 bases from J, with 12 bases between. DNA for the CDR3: TGCGCCAGCAGCTTGGCCCCAGGGGAGTATCAGCCCCAGCATTTT. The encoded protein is CASSLAPGEYQPQHF. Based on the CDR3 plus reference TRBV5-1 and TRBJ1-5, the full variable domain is KAGVTQTPRYLIKTRGQQVTLSCSPISGHRSVSWYQQTPGQGLQFLFEYFSETQRNKGNFPGRFSGRQFSNSRSEMNVSTLELGDSALYLCASSLAPGEYQPQHFGDGTRLSIL.

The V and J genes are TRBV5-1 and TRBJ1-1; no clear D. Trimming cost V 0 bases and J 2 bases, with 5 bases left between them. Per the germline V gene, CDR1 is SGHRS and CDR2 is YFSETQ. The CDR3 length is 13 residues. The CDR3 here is CASSLAGNTEAFF. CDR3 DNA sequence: TGCGCCAGCAGCTTGGCCGGTAACACTGAAGCTTTCTTT.

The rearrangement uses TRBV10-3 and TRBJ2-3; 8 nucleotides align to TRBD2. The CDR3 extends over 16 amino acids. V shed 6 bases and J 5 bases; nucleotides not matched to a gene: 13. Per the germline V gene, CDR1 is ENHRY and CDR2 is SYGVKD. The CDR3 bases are TGTGCCATCAGGGGCGGCGCGGGGGGCTCCCGAGATACGCAGTATTTT. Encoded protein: CAIRGGAGGSRDTQYF.

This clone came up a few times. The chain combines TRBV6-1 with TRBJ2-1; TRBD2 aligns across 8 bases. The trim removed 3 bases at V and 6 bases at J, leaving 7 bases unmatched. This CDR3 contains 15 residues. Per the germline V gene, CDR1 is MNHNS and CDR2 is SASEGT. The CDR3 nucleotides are TGTGCCAGCAGTGATTTGGGACTAGAGGCCAATGAGCAGTTCTTC. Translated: CASSDLGLEANEQFF.

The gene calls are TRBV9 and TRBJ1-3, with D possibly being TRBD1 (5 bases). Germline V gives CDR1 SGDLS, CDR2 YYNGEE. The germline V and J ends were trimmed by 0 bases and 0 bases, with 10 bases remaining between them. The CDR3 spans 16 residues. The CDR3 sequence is CASSVDGALSGNTIYF. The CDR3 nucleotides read TGTGCCAGCAGCGTAGATGGGGCTCTCTCTGGAAACACCATATATTTT.

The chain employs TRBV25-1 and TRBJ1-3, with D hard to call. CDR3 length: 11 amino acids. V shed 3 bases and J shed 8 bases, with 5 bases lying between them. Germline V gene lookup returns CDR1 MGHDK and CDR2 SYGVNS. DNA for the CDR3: TGTGCCAGCAGTGATTCCGACACCATATATTTT. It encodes CASSDSDTIYF.